Each of the 24 T cell receptor beta chains below was sequenced from the same sample in a study of T cells in Graves' hyperthyroidism and ophthalmopathy. TCR beta CDR3 regions were amplified from RNA. In the first-round RT-PCR of the TCR CDR3, the HTBI primer set was used. TCRdb called the multiplex PCR reads again in MiXCR, with one record for every CDR3 protein. Of around 400,000 distinct CDR3 sequences in the sample, 13% to 15% were seen once. What was sequenced was blood. Receptors were obtained from an older woman with Graves' ophthalmopathy.

This clonotype was seen at least ten times. The V and J genes are TRBV28 and TRBJ2-3; TRBD2 matches 12 bases. The V gene's germline CDR1 is MDHEN and CDR2 SYDVKM. Trimming at V came to 2 bases and at J to 3 bases, leaving 27 bases not matched to a gene. This CDR3 has 24 amino acids. The CDR3 DNA is TGTGCCAGCAGTTTACCTCTGGTCCATCGGACTAGCGGGACACCACCCGCGCGAACAGATACGCAGTATTTT. Protein product: CASSLPLVHRTSGTPPARTDTQYF.

The table lists this clonotype with many counts. This sequence joins TRBV18 and TRBJ1-1; TRBD1 might be the D (5 bases). V was shortened by 3 bases and J by 2 bases, with 16 bases between the two germline ends. The CDR3 has 16 residues. Germline V gene data show CDR1 as KGHSH and CDR2 as LQKENI. In nucleotides, the CDR3 is TGTGCCAGCTCACCCGGGGCCGGCGCACGAAACACTGAAGCTTTCTTT. This sequence encodes CASSPGAGARNTEAFF.

This clonotype appeared a few times. The chain combines TRBV2 with TRBJ2-5, with D unresolved. CDR1 is SNHLY, CDR2 FYNNEI, per germline. The CDR3 contains 11 residues. Trimming removed 8 bases from V and 2 bases from J, with 6 bases in between. The CDR3 region has the DNA TGTGCCAGCGGGGTGCAAGAGACCCAGTACTTC. Amino acids: CASGVQETQYF.

In its sample, this clonotype was seen many times. The chain joins TRBV20-1 to TRBJ2-1; D remains unclear. Germline-derived CDR1 and CDR2 are DFQATT and SNEGSKA (reference sequence). The CDR3 contains 16 residues. V lost 3 bases to trimming and J lost 0 bases, with 15 bases between them. DNA for the CDR3: TGCAGTGCTAGGTTTTTTGGCGGTAGCTCCTACAATGAGCAGTTCTTC. Translating it yields CSARFFGGSSYNEQFF.

V and J are TRBV20-1 and TRBJ1-4; unclear D gene. CDR1 is DFQATT and CDR2 is SNEGSKA in the germline V gene (reference sequence). The V gene lost 0 bases and the J gene lost 8 bases, with 4 bases spanning the gap. CDR3 length equals 11 residues. CDR3 in DNA: TGCAGTGCTAGAGAGGAGGAAAAACTGTTTTTT. Its protein is CSAREEEKLFF.

Worth noting for this clonotype: This may be a read error: a much more frequent sequence differs by one nucleotide. The chain employs TRBV19 and TRBJ1-5; D is possibly TRBD1 (5 bases). Per germline, CDR1 LNHDA and CDR2 SQIVND (reference sequence). Trimming left V 7 bases short and J 5 bases short, with 18 bases between. The CDR3 is made up of 15 amino acids. CDR3 nucleotide sequence: TGTGCCAGTATGCCGGAAGGGGCATGGGATCAGCCCCAGCATTTT. It encodes CASMPEGAWDQPQHF.

This clonotype has a count of ten or more. The chain recombines TRBV7-2 with TRBJ2-5; D may be TRBD2 (6 bases). This CDR3 spans 14 amino acids. Germline CDR1 is SGHTA and CDR2 is FQGNSA. The V end lost 3 bases, the J end lost 1 base, and 9 bases lay between the germline ends. The CDR3 DNA reads as TGTGCCAGCAGCTTCCGGCGGGGCCAAGAGACCCAGTACTTC. It codes for CASSFRRGQETQYF.

This clonotype was counted ten times or more. The V call is TRBV2, the J call TRBJ2-7; the D gene could be TRBD1 or TRBD2 (5 bases each). The V end lost 7 bases, the J end lost 1 base, and 14 bases lay between the germline ends. Germline CDR1 SNHLY, CDR2 FYNNEI. The CDR3 extends over 14 amino acids. The CDR3 sequence: CASMGVQPSYEQYF. The CDR3 nucleotides are TGTGCCAGCATGGGGGTACAACCGTCCTACGAGCAGTACTTC.

This clonotype was seen many times. The chain combines TRBV11-3 with TRBJ2-1, with D possibly TRBD2 on 5 matching bases. The CDR3 runs 13 residues. Trimming shortened V by 4 bases and J by 10 bases, and 14 bases separated the two germline ends. Germline lookup yields CDR1 SGHNT and CDR2 YENEEA. The CDR3 is CASSSHMRAEQFF. In DNA form, the CDR3 reads TGTGCCAGCAGCTCCCACATGCGGGCAGAGCAGTTCTTC.

This clonotype was detected ten times or more. This chain connects TRBV10-3 to TRBJ2-3; D is tentatively TRBD1 or TRBD2 (5 bases each). CDR3 length: 14 residues. V gave up 4 bases and J gave up 3 bases, with 11 bases separating them. Germline V CDR1 and CDR2: ENHRY, SYGVKD. The CDR3 loop is CAISGGERTDTQYF. The CDR3 DNA reads as TGTGCCATCAGTGGAGGGGAACGGACAGATACGCAGTATTTT.

This clonotype has at least ten counts. The chain uses TRBV2 and TRBJ2-3, with 9 bases matching TRBD2. CDR1 is SNHLY, CDR2 FYNNEI, per germline. Trimming at V came to 1 base and at J to 5 bases, leaving 10 bases not matched to a gene. The CDR3 is 17 residues long. The CDR3 reads CASSEGLLGLAGDTQYF. As DNA, the CDR3 is TGTGCCAGCAGTGAAGGTTTGTTGGGACTAGCAGGAGATACGCAGTATTTT. The variable domain in full, completed from reference TRBV2 and TRBJ2-3, reads EPEVTQTPSHQVTQMGQEVILRCVPISNHLYFYWYRQILGQKVEFLVSFYNNEISEKSEIFDDQFSVERPDGSNFTLKIRSTKLEDSAMYFCASSEGLLGLAGDTQYFGPGTRLTVL.

This clonotype appeared many times. The chain is built from TRBV6-1 and TRBJ2-1; D remains unclear. V shed 8 bases and J shed 0 bases, with 5 bases lying between them. The V gene's germline CDR1 is MNHNS and CDR2 SASEGT. This CDR3 comprises 12 residues. CDR3 amino acids: CASLSSYNEQFF. The CDR3 nucleotides are TGTGCCAGCCTGAGCTCCTACAATGAGCAGTTCTTC.

This clonotype was counted at least ten times. V gene TRBV27 combines with J gene TRBJ2-1; perhaps TRBD2 as D (5 bases). Looked up from germline, CDR1 is MNHEY and CDR2 is SMNVEV (reference sequence). V gave up 2 bases and J gave up 7 bases, with 6 bases separating them. The CDR3 totals 12 residues. The CDR3 DNA reads as TGTGCCAGCAGTTTAACGGGGAATGAGCAGTTCTTC. Protein: CASSLTGNEQFF.

The chain uses TRBV20-1 and TRBJ1-4, with a tentative D call TRBD1 (5 bases). Trimming took off 1 base at V and 8 bases at J, with 14 bases between the two ends. The CDR3 length is 14 residues. Germline-derived CDR1 and CDR2 are DFQATT and SNEGSKA (reference sequence). The chain's CDR3 is CSARGTGTGEKLFF. In DNA, the CDR3 is TGCAGTGCTAGAGGTACCGGGACTGGCGAAAAACTGTTTTTT.

The chain combines TRBV6-2 or TRBV6-3 with TRBJ2-7, with a possible D match to TRBD1 (6 bases). The V end was cut by 5 bases, the J end by 4 bases, with 18 bases between. CDR3 size: 15 residues. CDR1 and CDR2 from the germline V gene are MNHEY and SVGEGT. The CDR3 coding sequence is TGTGCCAGCAGTCCAACCGGGACAAGCGTTTACGAGCAGTACTTC. It yields the protein CASSPTGTSVYEQYF.

This clonotype has at least ten counts. J is TRBJ2-1 and V is TRBV5-6; 7 bases are a match to TRBD2. The V segment lost 7 bases and the J segment 3 bases; nucleotides outside the gene matches: 7. Germline V lookup: CDR1 SGHDT, CDR2 YYEEEE. The length of the CDR3 is 14 residues. CDR3 protein: CASCRTSVYNEQFF. The DNA of the CDR3 is TGTGCCAGCTGCCGGACTAGTGTCTACAATGAGCAGTTCTTC.

This clonotype was picked up many times. The rearrangement joins TRBV28 to TRBJ2-4; 8 positions agree with TRBD2. The trim removed 0 bases at V and 8 bases at J, leaving 9 bases unmatched. The CDR3 length is 16 residues. Per the germline V gene, CDR1 is MDHEN and CDR2 is SYDVKM. The CDR3 sequence is CASSLWSGGGGYIQYF. The CDR3 DNA reads as TGTGCCAGCAGTTTATGGAGCGGGGGAGGGGGATACATTCAGTACTTC.

This rearrangement joins TRBV28 to TRBJ2-7; D possibly corresponds to TRBD1 (7 bases). The V end was cut by 2 bases, the J end by 4 bases, with 12 bases between. CDR1 and CDR2 (germline): MDHEN, SYDVKM. The length of the CDR3 is 14 residues. The CDR3 DNA follows: TGTGCCAGCAGTTTAGGAGGGGGCTGGTACGAGCAGTACTTC. It translates to CASSLGGGWYEQYF. Looking up the rest from reference TRBV28 and TRBJ2-7 gives the full variable domain: DVKVTQSSRYLVKRTGEKVFLECVQDMDHENMFWYRQDPGLGLRLIYFSYDVKMKEKGDIPEGYSVSREKKERFSLILESASTNQTSMYLCASSLGGGWYEQYFGPGTRLTVT.

The rearrangement uses TRBV6-6 and TRBJ2-3, with no clear D. In germline, CDR1 is MNHNY, CDR2 SVGAGI (reference sequence). This CDR3 is built from 16 residues. The V gene lost 2 bases and the J gene lost 1 base, with 13 bases spanning the gap. The CDR3 loop reads CASSYGDSGGTDTQYF. The CDR3 nucleotides read TGTGCCAGCAGTTACGGTGACTCTGGGGGCACAGATACGCAGTATTTT.

V is TRBV2 and J is TRBJ2-2; 7 positions agree with TRBD1. Germline CDR1 and CDR2: SNHLY and FYNNEI. V trimming: 6 bases; J trimming: 1 base; junction bases outside the gene matches: 5. The CDR3 sequence is 15 residues long. CDR3 nucleotide sequence: TGTGCCAGCAGGGGGCGGACAGGGAACACCGGGGAGCTGTTTTTT. Translation gives CASRGRTGNTGELFF.

This clonotype has ten or more counts. This chain connects TRBV11-2 to TRBJ1-2; perhaps TRBD1 as D (5 bases). The germline V and J ends were trimmed by 3 bases and 3 bases, with 8 bases remaining between them. This CDR3 has 13 residues. The germline V gene has CDR1 SGHAT and CDR2 FQNNGV. The DNA of the CDR3 is TGTGCCAGCAGCTTCACGGGGGACTATGGCTACACCTTC. It is translated as CASSFTGDYGYTF.

The rearrangement links TRBV3-1 to TRBJ1-1; the D is unclear. The CDR3 totals 15 residues. The ends were cut back, 3 bases at V and 0 bases at J, with 11 bases in the middle. The germline CDR1 and CDR2 sequences are LGHDT and YNNKEL (reference sequence). DNA for the CDR3: TGTGCCAGCAGCCAGCTCTCGGGCGTGAACACTGAAGCTTTCTTT. It codes for CASSQLSGVNTEAFF.

Many counts were recorded for this clonotype. The genes are TRBV20-1 and TRBJ2-5; D call uncertain. V was trimmed by 3 bases and J by 1 base, leaving 6 bases between them. This CDR3 contains 12 residues. In germline, CDR1 is DFQATT, CDR2 SNEGSKA (reference sequence). DNA of the CDR3: TGCAGTGCTAGGACTGGCCAAGAGACCCAGTACTTC. It translates to CSARTGQETQYF.

The rearrangement links TRBV2 to TRBJ2-5; TRBD2 aligns across 8 bases. This CDR3 contains 14 residues. V gave up 4 bases and J gave up 0 bases; unmatched junction bases: 1. The germline V gene has CDR1 SNHLY and CDR2 FYNNEI. CDR3 sequence reads: CASSAGRDQETQYF. CDR3 coding DNA: TGTGCCAGCAGTGCCGGGAGGGACCAAGAGACCCAGTACTTC.